The rows below give T cell receptor beta chains drawn from one sample of a study of T-cell memory formation after mild COVID-19. MiXCR, run by TCRdb on the 5' RACE reads, gives a single entry per CDR3 protein. This table holds a few hundred thousand distinct CDR3 sequences, less than 20% found once. Material for sequencing was PBMCs or a T cell subset sorted from them (not recorded which). These receptors all stem from a man aged 18-30 years who had mild COVID-19 (a few samples of this study predate the infection). Cell type and time point are not known. CDR3s include the opening cysteine and the closing phenylalanine or tryptophan. D genes are given only for firm matches. Size is omitted from some rows. Given values are once, few, many or a class for expanded clones.

.	TRBJ2-5	TRBV6-5	many	CASSPVDSYQETQYF	TGTGCCAGCAGCCCGGTTGACAGTTACCAAGAGACCCAGTACTTC
.	TRBJ1-1	TRBV7-2	.	CASSFFSEAFF	TGTGCCAGCAGCTTTTTCTCTGAAGCTTTCTTT
TRBD1	TRBJ1-2	TRBV7-8	.	CASSSGTGETF	TGTGCCAGCAGCTCGGGGACAGGGGAAACCTTC
.	TRBJ2-6	TRBV4-3	many	CASSQDKSSGANVLTF	TGCGCCAGCAGCCAAGATAAGTCCTCTGGGGCCAACGTCCTGACTTTC
.	TRBJ1-4	TRBV12-3/TRBV12-4	.	CASRKKLRLFEKLFF	TGTGCCAGCAGAAAGAAACTGCGGTTATTTGAAAAACTGTTTTTT
.	TRBJ2-3	TRBV7-9	few	CASSPRGVTDTQYF	TGTGCCAGCAGCCCACGGGGCGTCACAGATACGCAGTATTTT
TRBD1	TRBJ2-7	TRBV5-6	.	CASSSTGVEEQYF	TGTGCCAGCAGCTCGACAGGGGTAGAAGAGCAGTACTTC
TRBD1	TRBJ2-3	TRBV29-1	few	CSVEPGQGVADTQYF	TGCAGCGTTGAACCGGGACAGGGGGTTGCAGATACGCAGTATTTT
.	TRBJ2-6	TRBV7-3	many	CASTTHWAARFNVLTF	TGTGCCAGCACCACCCACTGGGCAGCGAGGTTTAACGTCCTGACTTTC
TRBD1	TRBJ1-4	TRBV7-9	few	CASSLPRDRGQRGLNEKLFF	TGTGCCAGCAGCTTACCCCGGGACAGGGGGCAACGGGGGCTTAATGAAAAACTGTTTTTT
.	TRBJ2-1	TRBV12-3/TRBV12-4	.	CASSFWGQSSYNEQFF	TGTGCCAGCAGTTTTTGGGGGCAGAGCTCCTACAATGAGCAGTTCTTC
.	TRBJ2-2	TRBV25-1	.	CASSEYWGPGTGELFF	TGTGCCAGCAGTGAATATTGGGGGCCGGGCACCGGGGAGCTGTTTTTT
.	TRBJ2-5	TRBV6-1	few	CASRIVGLMETQYF	TGTGCCAGCAGAATTGTAGGACTGATGGAGACCCAGTACTTC
TRBD1	TRBJ1-6	TRBV6-2/TRBV6-3	.	CASSYPGQGYSPLHF	TGTGCCAGCAGTTACCCCGGACAGGGATATTCACCCCTCCACTTT
.	TRBJ1-6	TRBV9	few	CASSGGQNSPLHF	TGTGCCAGCAGCGGAGGACAGAATTCACCCCTCCACTTT
TRBD1	TRBJ1-1	TRBV20-1	few	CSARDGGTGLEAFF	TGCAGTGCTAGAGATGGGGGGACAGGGCTTGAAGCTTTCTTT
.	TRBJ2-3	TRBV7-3	.	CASSLLGHTDTQYF	TGTGCCAGCAGCCTATTGGGCCACACAGATACGCAGTATTTT
TRBD2	TRBJ2-5	TRBV12-3/TRBV12-4	.	CASSPQGAGEETQYF	TGTGCCAGCAGTCCCCAGGGAGCGGGGGAAGAGACCCAGTACTTC
.	TRBJ1-2	TRBV6-5	many	CASSSGGGRGYGYTF	TGTGCCAGCAGTTCCGGCGGAGGGCGAGGCTATGGCTACACCTTC
.	TRBJ1-2	TRBV7-9	few	CASSLMEGPGGYTF	TGTGCCAGCAGCTTAATGGAGGGCCCGGGGGGCTACACCTTC
.	TRBJ2-5	TRBV20-1	.	CSAREWAGVETQYF	TGCAGTGCTAGAGAGTGGGCAGGAGTAGAGACCCAGTACTTC
TRBD2	TRBJ2-1	TRBV20-1	.	CSAPGASGGANEQFF	TGCAGTGCCCCGGGCGCGAGCGGGGGGGCAAATGAGCAGTTCTTC
.	TRBJ1-1	TRBV7-9	.	CASGPGMKTEAFF	TGTGCCAGCGGACCAGGGATGAAAACTGAAGCTTTCTTT
.	TRBJ2-5	TRBV29-1	few	CSGILETQYF	TGCAGCGGGATCCTGGAGACCCAGTACTTC
.	TRBJ1-2	TRBV6-1	few	CASSETGKGTYGYTF	TGTGCCAGCAGTGAGACAGGCAAGGGGACCTATGGCTACACCTTC
.	TRBJ1-2	TRBV20-1	many	CSVGQGYGYTF	TGCAGTGTTGGGCAGGGGTATGGCTACACCTTC
.	TRBJ2-2	TRBV7-3	few	CASSSSWGGTESGELFF	TGTGCCAGCAGCTCCTCCTGGGGTGGTACTGAATCCGGGGAGCTGTTTTTT
.	TRBJ1-1	TRBV6-1	.	CASKRAHEAFF	TGTGCCAGCAAGAGGGCCCATGAAGCTTTCTTT
TRBD1	TRBJ2-7	TRBV14	many	CASSPGTGAYEQYF	TGTGCCAGCAGCCCCGGGACAGGGGCCTACGAGCAGTACTTC
TRBD2	TRBJ2-5	TRBV7-2	.	CASSLATSGGSKTQYF	TGTGCCAGCAGCTTAGCGACTAGCGGGGGGTCTAAGACCCAGTACTTC
TRBD1	TRBJ1-5	TRBV12-5	.	CASGLEFGQGVNQPQHF	TGTGCTAGTGGTTTAGAATTCGGACAGGGGGTTAATCAGCCCCAGCATTTT
.	TRBJ1-2	TRBV12-3/TRBV12-4	few	CASRTENYGYTF	TGTGCCAGCAGGACAGAAAACTATGGCTACACCTTC
.	TRBJ1-4	TRBV4-3	.	CASSPRVEGGEKLFF	TGCGCCAGCAGCCCCCGGGTAGAGGGTGGGGAAAAACTGTTTTTT
.	TRBJ2-5	TRBV6-2/TRBV6-3	few	CASDNQETQYF	TGTGCCAGCGACAACCAAGAGACCCAGTACTTC
TRBD1	TRBJ2-6	TRBV7-3	few	CASSFRDRGPGANVLTF	TGTGCCAGCAGCTTCCGGGACAGGGGCCCTGGGGCCAACGTCCTGACTTTC
TRBD1	TRBJ1-2	TRBV7-2	few	CASSQQGGSGYTF	TGTGCCAGCAGCCAACAGGGGGGTAGTGGCTACACCTTC
.	TRBJ2-3	TRBV7-2	few	CASSLASSGGNTQYF	TGTGCCAGCAGCTTAGCTAGCTCGGGTGGGAATACGCAGTATTTT
.	TRBJ1-2	TRBV30	.	CAWSPDENYGYTF	TGTGCCTGGAGCCCGGACGAGAACTATGGCTACACCTTC
TRBD1	TRBJ1-1	TRBV9	.	CASSVTGGLTEAFF	TGTGCCAGCAGCGTTACAGGGGGTCTTACTGAAGCTTTCTTT
TRBD1	TRBJ1-2	TRBV4-2	.	CASSQERDRVGYTF	TGTGCCAGCAGCCAAGAGAGGGACAGGGTTGGCTACACCTTC
.	TRBJ1-6	TRBV15	few	CATSRDRESSSYNSPLHF	TGTGCCACCAGCAGAGATCGGGAGTCAAGCTCCTATAATTCACCCCTCCACTTT
TRBD1	TRBJ2-5	TRBV19	.	CASSTLDRRETQYF	TGTGCCAGTAGTACCTTGGACAGGAGGGAGACCCAGTACTTC
.	TRBJ2-5	TRBV20-1	.	CSASPLSGGPRGTQYF	TGCAGTGCTTCCCCTTTATCAGGGGGGCCGCGAGGGACCCAGTACTTC
TRBD2	TRBJ2-1	TRBV3-1	few	CASSQGVSGGYNEQFF	TGTGCCAGCAGCCAAGGGGTTAGCGGGGGCTACAATGAGCAGTTCTTC
TRBD2	TRBJ2-1	TRBV9	.	CASSVGLAGGENEQFF	TGTGCCAGCAGCGTAGGTTTGGCGGGGGGTGAGAATGAGCAGTTCTTC
TRBD1	TRBJ1-6	TRBV6-6	.	CASTISRGGWSYNSPLHF	TGTGCCAGCACCATATCACGAGGGGGCTGGTCCTATAATTCACCCCTCCACTTT
.	TRBJ1-1	TRBV5-1	few	CASSRSGGWAFF	TGCGCCAGCAGTCGCTCGGGGGGTTGGGCTTTCTTT